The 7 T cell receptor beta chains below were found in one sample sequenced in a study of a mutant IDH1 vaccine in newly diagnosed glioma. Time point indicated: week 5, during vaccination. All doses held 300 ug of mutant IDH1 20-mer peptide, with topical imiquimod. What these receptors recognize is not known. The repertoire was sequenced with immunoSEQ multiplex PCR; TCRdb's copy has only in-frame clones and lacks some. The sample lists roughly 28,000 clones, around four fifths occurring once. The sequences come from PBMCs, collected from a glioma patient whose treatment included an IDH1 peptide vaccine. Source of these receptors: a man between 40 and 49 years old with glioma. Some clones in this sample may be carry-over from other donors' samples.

The CDR3 here is CASRGMGRPNEQFF. The CDR3 coding sequence is TGTGCCAGTAGGGGGATGGGGCGCCCCAATGAGCAGTTCTTC. This chain uses TRBV19 with TRBJ2-1, with D perhaps matching TRBD1 (5 bases). The CDR3 loop spans 14 amino acids. Germline V CDR1 and CDR2: LNHDA, SQIVND (reference sequence). The V and J ends lost 6 bases and 6 bases respectively, with 15 bases between them.

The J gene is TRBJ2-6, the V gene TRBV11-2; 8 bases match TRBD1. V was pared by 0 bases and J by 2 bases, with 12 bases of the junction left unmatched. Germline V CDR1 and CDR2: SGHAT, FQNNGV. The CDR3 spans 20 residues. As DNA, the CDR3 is TGTGCCAGCAGCTTAGATGGTACTCGGACAGGGAAACCTGGGGCCAACGTCCTGACTTTC. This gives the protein CASSLDGTRTGKPGANVLTF.

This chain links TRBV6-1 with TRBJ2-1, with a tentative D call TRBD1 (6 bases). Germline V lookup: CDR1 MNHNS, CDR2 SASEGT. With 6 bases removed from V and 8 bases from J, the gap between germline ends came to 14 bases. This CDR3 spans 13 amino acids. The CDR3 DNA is TGTGCCAGCAGACCCGACAGGTACGATGAGCAGTTCTTC. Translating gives CASRPDRYDEQFF.

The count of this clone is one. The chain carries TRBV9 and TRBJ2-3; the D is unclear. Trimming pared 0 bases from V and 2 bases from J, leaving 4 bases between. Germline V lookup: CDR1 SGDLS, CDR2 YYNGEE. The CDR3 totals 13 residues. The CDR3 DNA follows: TGTGCCAGCAGCGTAGGAGTCACAGATACGCAGTATTTT. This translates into CASSVGVTDTQYF. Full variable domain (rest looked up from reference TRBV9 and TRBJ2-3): DSGVTQTPKHLITATGQRVTLRCSPRSGDLSVYWYQQSLDQGLQFLIQYYNGEERAKGNILERFSAQQFPDLHSELNLSSLELGDSALYFCASSVGVTDTQYFGPGTRLTVL.

CDR3 loop: CASSPAVGFQETQYF. In DNA form, the CDR3 reads TGCGCCAGCAGCCCGGCCGTGGGGTTTCAAGAGACCCAGTACTTC. The rearrangement uses TRBV5-1 and TRBJ2-5; D is ambiguous. Germline V gene data show CDR1 as SGHRS and CDR2 as YFSETQ. Trimming left V 4 bases short and J 2 bases short, with 15 bases between. The CDR3 covers 15 residues.

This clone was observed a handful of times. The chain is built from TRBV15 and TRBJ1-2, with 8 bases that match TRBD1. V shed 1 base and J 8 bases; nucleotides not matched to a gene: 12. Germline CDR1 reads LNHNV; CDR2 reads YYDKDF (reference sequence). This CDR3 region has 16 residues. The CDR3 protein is CATSRAALDRARGYTF. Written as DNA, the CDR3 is TGTGCCACCAGCAGAGCAGCACTGGACAGGGCGAGAGGCTACACCTTC. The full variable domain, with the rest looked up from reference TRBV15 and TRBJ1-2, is DAMVIQNPRYQVTQFGKPVTLSCSQTLNHNVMYWYQQKSSQAPKLLFHYYDKDFNNEADTPDNFQSRRPNTSFCFLDIRSPGLGDTAMYLCATSRAALDRARGYTFGSGTRLTVV.

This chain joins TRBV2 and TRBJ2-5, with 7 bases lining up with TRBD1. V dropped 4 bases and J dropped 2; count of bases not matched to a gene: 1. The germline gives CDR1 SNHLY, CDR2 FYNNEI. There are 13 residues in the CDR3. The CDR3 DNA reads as TGTGCCAGCAGTGGACAGGGACAAGAGACCCAGTACTTC. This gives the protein CASSGQGQETQYF.